This T cell receptor beta chain was sequenced during a study of technical replicates of blood from four donors. CDR1 and CDR2 (germline): MNHNS, SASEGT. The germline V and J ends were trimmed by 6 bases and 0 bases, with 8 bases remaining between them. The CDR3 is 13 amino acids. The method was immunoSEQ multiplex PCR; TCRdb's version includes in-frame clones alone and lacks a portion of them. The sample records 78,000 or so clones, around 92% being singletons. The gene calls are TRBV6-1 and TRBJ1-1; D unclear. The TCR comes from a human donor in good health. Some clones in this sample may be carry-over from other donors' samples. Input material: T cells isolated from PBMCs. CDR3 sequence: CASSRELNTEAFF. For the CDR3, the DNA is TGTGCCAGCAGCCGGGAGCTGAACACTGAAGCTTTCTTT.